What follows is one T cell receptor beta chain and its context. This clone occurred once. Its target antigen remains unknown. The sample holds no much larger clone one base away, and base qualities are not on file. One collaborating source in Seattle enrolled patients while the patients were actively infected and followed the patients over time throughout the course of disease. The collaborating institutions used their own protocols to collect whole blood in K2EDTA tubes. For TCRbeta analysis, collaborators shipped samples as frozen whole blood, isolated PBMCs, or DNA extracted from either of those sample types. The CDR3 holds 16 amino acids from the cysteine to the phenylalanine. CDR3 DNA only is kept here, 48 bases in frame from base 1. Unmatched junction bases come to 7, with V trimmed by 1 base and J by 8 bases. Sequences MNHEY (CDR1) and SMNVEV (CDR2) are obtained from the germline V gene (reference sequence).

This specimen belongs to a study of blood T cell repertoires in COVID-19 (TCRdb year 2020). About the full investigation: Samples from collaborators originated in the United States, Italy and Spain and spanned both the acute and convalescent phases of COVID-19. Samples came from the ongoing ImmuneRACE study (first 160 participants) plus 1,254 subjects from 6 global collaborators. The prospective study material was composed of cDNA or gDNA derived from T cells, B-cell-depleted T cells, or PBMCs. Where available, HLA class I and class II types were taken from metadata supplied by the sample provider and were not determined by assay-based typing. The repertoires were made available in a free public database intended to serve as a resource for research on the immune response to SARS-CoV-2. A de-identified subject ID, COVID-19 status, age in years and sex were almost always included in the sample metadata. Deeply sampled blood TCRbeta repertoires from subjects exposed to, actively infected with, or recovered from COVID-19 were included in the dataset.

TCRbeta CDR3 regions were amplified from genomic DNA by means of the immunoSEQ Assay, a bias-controlled multiplex PCR. In the original analysis: The number of nucleated cells in each sample was estimated by amplification of reference gene primers within the assay. Sequence reads were collapsed and filtered to measure the absolute abundance of every unique TCRbeta CDR3 rearrangement. For each sample, productive Simpson clonality was calculated as the square root of Simpson's diversity index over productive rearrangements. TCRdb carries this immuneACCESS record with in-frame sequences only. Its versions omit some clonotypes, under half of them owing to an unresolved V gene in the studies checked, with the rest unexplained. The V and J calls and clone size were taken over from that table, and D and trimming were inferred from the DNA. Counted in this sample were some 70,000 clones; approximately 80% of them appeared once. 13% of the sample comes from the top ten.

Overall study results and their limits: The amount of clinical and demographic metadata varied by source and participant and was provided uncurated.

Source material: peripheral blood. The chain links TRBV27 with TRBJ2-4; 11 bases in the middle match TRBD2. The TCR was taken from a man aged 45 to 65 with COVID-19, enrolled during active disease. The CDR3 loop reads CASSLLSSGGLDIQYF. The nucleotide sequence is given as TGTGCCAGCAGTTTATTGTCTAGCGGGGGGTTGGACATTCAGTACTTC.